This is a list of T cell receptor beta chains from one sample in a study of cytomegalovirus exposure and HLA in healthy donors. Libraries were prepared by immunoSEQ multiplex PCR; TCRdb keeps only in-frame clonotypes and omits some of them. The table records approximately 130,000 clones, around 77% of them present only once. Sequences were obtained from PBMCs. The receptors here all came from a man aged 50-59 years in good health and CMV-seronegative. Both conserved end residues are part of each CDR3. D genes are given only for firm matches. The size entry is marked missing in some rows and otherwise reads once, few, many or a size class.

size	V	J	D	DNA	CDR3
NA	TRBV7-8	TRBJ2-3	NA	TGTGCCAGCAGCTTAGTGGCTAGTACAGATACGCAGTATTTT	CASSLVASTDTQYF
few	TRBV19	TRBJ1-2	NA	TGTGCCAGTAAAAGGAGCGGCGGGGAGTTCTATGGCTACACCTTC	CASKRSGGEFYGYTF
NA	TRBV5-1	TRBJ2-5	TRBD2	TGCGCCAGCAGCTTGCTAGCGGGAGAGACCCAGTACTTC	CASSLLAGETQYF
once	TRBV19	TRBJ1-1	NA	TGTGCCAGTAGTATGCGGGCCGGAGCTTTCTTT	CASSMRAGAFF
once	TRBV7-2	TRBJ1-1	TRBD1	TGTGCCAGCAGCCCGGGACAGATGAACACTGAAGCTTTCTTT	CASSPGQMNTEAFF
NA	TRBV25-1	TRBJ1-1	NA	TGTGCCAGCAGTGGGCCCGCGGGAGCTTTCTTT	CASSGPAGAFF
NA	TRBV18	TRBJ2-7	TRBD2	TGTGCCAGCTCTCTGGGGACTAGCGGGAGACAGACCTACGAGCAGTACTTC	CASSLGTSGRQTYEQYF
NA	TRBV6-1	TRBJ1-1	NA	TGTGCCAGCAGCATCGACAGGAGCACTGAAGCTTTCTTT	CASSIDRSTEAFF
NA	TRBV5-1	TRBJ2-1	TRBD2	TGCGCCAGCAGCCGGGGGGGTGGGGGAGGCTCCAATGAGCAGTTCTTC	CASSRGGGGGSNEQFF
few	TRBV28	TRBJ1-2	NA	TGTGCCAGCAGTTTAGTTAGGGTCGGGGGGATCTATGGCTACACCTTC	CASSLVRVGGIYGYTF
NA	TRBV7-6	TRBJ2-2	TRBD1	TGTGCCAGCAGCCCGCGACAGGGAATCGGCACCGGGGAGCTGTTTTTT	CASSPRQGIGTGELFF
NA	TRBV19	TRBJ2-7	NA	TGTGCCAGTAGTCTTACCTACTCGCGAGGCGACGAGCAGTACTTC	CASSLTYSRGDEQYF
NA	TRBV29-1	TRBJ2-1	TRBD2	TGCAGCGTTGGGAATAGCGGGAGAGATGAGCAGTTCTTC	CSVGNSGRDEQFF
few	TRBV29-1	TRBJ2-7	NA	TGCAGCGTTGGAAGGGAGTACTATGACGAGCAGTACTTC	CSVGREYYDEQYF
NA	TRBV9	TRBJ2-4	TRBD1	TGTGATAACAGCACAAACTTACAGACAGGGATGGAGGCCAAAAACATTCAGTACTTC	CDNSTNLQTGMEAKNIQYF
NA	TRBV28	TRBJ2-5	TRBD1	TGTGCCAGCAGTCCGGGGACAGGGGGCAGGCTGGAGACCCAGTACTTC	CASSPGTGGRLETQYF
NA	TRBV7-9	TRBJ2-3	TRBD2	TGTGCCAGCAGCTTAGAACAGCTAACTAGCGGCGATACGCAGTATTTT	CASSLEQLTSGDTQYF
NA	TRBV29-1	TRBJ1-1	NA	TGCAGCGCTAGTCCCGGAGAGCTCGCCACTGAAGCTTTCTTT	CSASPGELATEAFF
once	TRBV29-1	TRBJ2-3	TRBD1	TGCAGCGTCAGACAGGGAATTGGTACAGATACGCAGTATTTT	CSVRQGIGTDTQYF
few	TRBV4-2	TRBJ2-1	NA	TGTGCCAGCAGCCAAGATCCCTTTCTTGGGGCTGGGGGGTTTCTATTAAATGAGCAGTTCTTC	CASSQDPFLGAGGFLLNEQFF
few	TRBV5-4	TRBJ2-1	NA	TGTGCCAGCAGCCCGGACAGCTTTTCCAATGAGCAGTTCTTC	CASSPDSFSNEQFF
NA	TRBV7-2	TRBJ2-7	TRBD1	TGTGCCAGCAGCCCGCGACAGGGGGGCTACGAGCAGTACTTC	CASSPRQGGYEQYF
NA	TRBV5-1	TRBJ2-2	TRBD1	TGCGCCAGCAGCCGGGACAGGGGAACGCCCGGGGAGCTGTTTTTT	CASSRDRGTPGELFF
NA	TRBV23-1	TRBJ2-1	TRBD1	TGCGCCAGCAGCTCCGGGACAGGGTATTACAATGAGCAGTTCTTC	CASSSGTGYYNEQFF
NA	TRBV5-1	TRBJ2-3	TRBD2	TGCGCCAGCAGCGAGGGGACTAGCGGGGGTGGCACAGATACGCAGTATTTT	CASSEGTSGGGTDTQYF
NA	TRBV6-1	TRBJ1-6	NA	TGTGCCAGCAGTGAGAGTATCGGGGGGAATTCACCCCTCCACTTT	CASSESIGGNSPLHF
few	TRBV27	TRBJ2-2	TRBD2	TGTGCCAGCAGTTCCAAAGCCGGGACTAGCGGCTTCGACGGGGAGCTGTTTTTT	CASSSKAGTSGFDGELFF
NA	TRBV5-1	TRBJ1-1	TRBD1	TGCGCCAGCAGCGACGCGACAGGGGGCGTCACTGAAGCTTTCTTT	CASSDATGGVTEAFF
few	TRBV5-1	TRBJ1-1	NA	TGCGCCAGCAGCCTATACTCGTTCGGGGGCACTGAAGCTTTCTTT	CASSLYSFGGTEAFF
NA	TRBV19	TRBJ2-4	NA	TGTGCCAGTAGTATTCAGGGAGCCAAAAACATTCAGTACTTC	CASSIQGAKNIQYF
once	TRBV27	TRBJ2-7	NA	TGTGCCAGCAGTTTATATCCGGGAGCCTACGAGCAGTACTTC	CASSLYPGAYEQYF
NA	TRBV4-1	TRBJ1-4	TRBD1	TGCGCCAGCAGTCGGACAGGCTCGTATGATTGGAATGAAAAACTGTTTTTT	CASSRTGSYDWNEKLFF
NA	TRBV2	TRBJ2-7	NA	TGTGCCAGCAGTGAGGAGATCCTCTACGAGCAGTACTTC	CASSEEILYEQYF
NA	TRBV6-6	TRBJ2-7	TRBD2	TGTGCCAGCAGTTATCAGCGGGGGGAATACGAGCAGTACTTC	CASSYQRGEYEQYF
NA	TRBV6-6	TRBJ1-5	NA	TGTGCCAGCAGTTACTATTTAGATCAGCCCCAGCATTTT	CASSYYLDQPQHF
few	TRBV5-1	TRBJ2-2	TRBD1	TGCGCCAGCAGTGGGACAGCGAACACCGGGGAGCTGTTTTTT	CASSGTANTGELFF
NA	TRBV5-1	TRBJ2-1	TRBD2	TGCGCCAGCAGCTTAGGCGGGAGGAATCTCTATGGACAGTTCTTC	CASSLGGRNLYGQFF
NA	TRBV10-3	TRBJ1-2	NA	TGTGCCATCAGTGAGTCCAGACAGTTCCTCACCTTC	CAISESRQFLTF
NA	TRBV4-1	TRBJ2-7	TRBD2	TGCGCCAGCAGCCAAGCCAAAGGACTAGTTCCCCACGAGCAGTACTTC	CASSQAKGLVPHEQYF
once	TRBV18	TRBJ2-2	TRBD2	TGTGCCAGCTCACCACCGGGACTAGCGGGAGGGCCTACGAACACCGGGGAGCTGTTTTTT	CASSPPGLAGGPTNTGELFF
NA	TRBV2	TRBJ2-3	NA	TGTGCCAGCAGTTTACACAGGGAGGGTTTCACAGATACGCAGTATTTT	CASSLHREGFTDTQYF
NA	TRBV28	TRBJ2-7	NA	TGTGCCAGCAGTATTAGTTACGAGCAGTACTTC	CASSISYEQYF
NA	TRBV30	TRBJ2-5	TRBD1	TGTGCCTGGAGTGGGAAAGGAAGGGGGCTATCAGAGACCCAGTACTTC	CAWSGKGRGLSETQYF
once	TRBV28	TRBJ2-7	NA	TGTGCCAGCAGTTTTGGGCAGAGCCCCTACGAGCAGTACTTC	CASSFGQSPYEQYF
NA	TRBV10-2	TRBJ2-2	TRBD2	TGCGCCAGCACCGATGTGGGGGGGGACGGGGAGCTGTTTTTT	CASTDVGGDGELFF